This TCR beta chain was observed in a study of identical twins. Via MiXCR, TCRdb re-called the 5' RACE reads, giving one row per CDR3 protein. The sample has around 220,000 distinct CDR3 sequences; about 14% are singletons. This clonotype was counted only a few times. Antigen unknown. Study-level findings and limits: Twin pairs' shared out-of-frame alpha sequences were enriched in low generation probability.

This CDR3 is 17 amino acids long. Germline loops: CDR1 SGHVS, CDR2 FQNEAQ. Trimming cost V 3 bases and J 0 bases, with 17 bases left between them. Sequencing used memory (CD45RO+) T cells sorted from blood. The V call is TRBV7-8, the J call TRBJ1-1; D is uncertain. The TCR originated in a woman between 18 and 29 years old in good health. The CDR3 here is CASSLGRLPEVNTEAFF. In DNA, the CDR3 is TGTGCCAGCAGCTTGGGCCGTCTCCCGGAGGTGAACACTGAAGCTTTCTTT.